One and the same sample provided the 2 T cell receptor beta chains below, sequenced in a study of T cells in localized non-small cell lung cancer. The table came from immunoSEQ multiplex PCR; TCRdb's copy has only in-frame clones and leaves some out. The sample has some 5,900 clones; roughly 43% are singletons. The sequences come from lung tumor tissue, collected before any cancer treatment. The receptors originated from a woman aged 35-75 years with stage II squamous cell lung carcinoma.

The genes are TRBV6-7 and TRBJ1-3; D is unclear. TRBV6-7 is identified as an open reading frame with a role that is uncertain. The CDR3 totals 11 residues. The V gene lost 8 bases and the J gene lost 2 bases, with 4 bases spanning the gap. CDR3 sequence reads: CASGAGNTIYF. CDR3 coding DNA: TGTGCCAGCGGAGCTGGAAACACCATATATTTT.

Here the CDR3 DNA reads TGTGCCAGCAGCCCGGGACCCCCCTACGAGCAGTACTTC. Protein sequence: CASSPGPPYEQYF. The chain joins TRBV6-8 to TRBJ2-7, with D perhaps matching TRBD1 or TRBD2 (5 bases each). CDR1 is MNHGY and CDR2 is SAAAGT in the germline V gene. The germline V and J ends were trimmed by 6 bases and 2 bases, with 11 bases remaining between them. There are 13 residues in the CDR3.